Shown below are 13 T cell receptor beta chains from a single sample sequenced in a study of blood T cell repertoires in COVID-19. Generated by immunoSEQ multiplex PCR, the TCRdb table keeps only in-frame clones and is missing some. The sample includes 400,000 or so clones, approximately 89% of them seen just once. The source material was PBMCs or T cells enriched from blood (not recorded which). The receptors were sampled from a man between 35 and 55 years old in a cohort exposed to, infected with or recovered from COVID-19 (not recorded which).

This chain uses TRBV5-4 with TRBJ1-2; TRBD1 might be the D (6 bases). The germline V and J ends were trimmed by 7 bases and 1 base, with 20 bases remaining between them. This CDR3 contains 16 residues. In germline, CDR1 is SGHNT, CDR2 YYREEE (reference sequence). The CDR3 region has the DNA TGTGCCAGCTACCCCGGGACAAGGGCCTTTAACTATGGCTACACCTTC. Its protein product is CASYPGTRAFNYGYTF.

The rearrangement joins TRBV28 to TRBJ2-7; 10 bases line up with TRBD2. This CDR3 is built from 15 residues. CDR1 and CDR2 (germline): MDHEN, SYDVKM. V lost 2 bases to trimming and J lost 2 bases; unmatched junction nucleotides: 3. CDR3 nucleotides: TGTGCCAGCAGTTTACCGGGACTAGCGACCTACGAGCAGTACTTC. Protein sequence: CASSLPGLATYEQYF. The variable domain in full, with the rest retrieved from reference TRBV28 and TRBJ2-7, is DVKVTQSSRYLVKRTGEKVFLECVQDMDHENMFWYRQDPGLGLRLIYFSYDVKMKEKGDIPEGYSVSREKKERFSLILESASTNQTSMYLCASSLPGLATYEQYFGPGTRLTVT.

J is TRBJ2-2 and V is TRBV3-1 (or the pseudogene TRBV3-2); possibly TRBD1 for D (5 bases). Germline assignment: CDR1 LGHDT and CDR2 YNNKEL (reference sequence). Trimming took off 2 bases at V and 4 bases at J, with 5 bases between the two ends. The CDR3 runs 13 residues. The DNA for the CDR3 is TGTGCCAGCAGCCAACAGGGCACCGGGGAGCTGTTTTTT. Residues: CASSQQGTGELFF.

The chain recombines TRBV6-6 with TRBJ2-3; 9 nucleotides match TRBD1. V was pared by 7 bases and J by 3 bases, with 11 bases of the junction left unmatched. This CDR3 spans 16 amino acids. CDR1 and CDR2 from the germline V gene are MNHNY and SVGAGI (reference sequence). CDR3 coding DNA: TGTGCCAGCATGGCCCCCGGGACAGGGTCGACAGATACGCAGTATTTT. Its protein is CASMAPGTGSTDTQYF.

This clone was picked up one time. J is TRBJ2-7 and V is TRBV5-1; TRBD2 matches 12 bases. This CDR3 region has 22 residues. CDR1 is SGHRS and CDR2 is YFSETQ in the germline V gene. Trimming at V came to 0 bases and at J to 4 bases, leaving 23 bases not matched to a gene. The CDR3 DNA is TGCGCCAGCAGCTTGGCTCCACTGACTAGCGGGAGTTCTGTGGGTCCAGCTTACGAGCAGTACTTC. Translating gives CASSLAPLTSGSSVGPAYEQYF.

Regarding this clone: Other DNA variants within this sample encode the same CDR3. The chain carries TRBV5-1 and TRBJ2-5, with D maybe TRBD2 (6 bases). V lost 2 bases, J lost 1 base, and 6 bases lay in between. This CDR3 comprises 13 residues. CDR1 is SGHRS, CDR2 YFSETQ, per germline. The DNA for the CDR3 is TGCGCCAGCAGCTTTAGCGGCCAAGAGACCCAGTACTTC. Translation: CASSFSGQETQYF.

V usage is TRBV6-5 and J usage is TRBJ2-7; 10 nucleotides match TRBD2. Trimming removed 7 bases from V and 0 bases from J; junction bases left unmatched: 6. The germline CDR1 and CDR2 sequences are MNHEY and SVGAGI. The length of the CDR3 is 15 residues. The CDR3 DNA reads as TGTGCCAGCACCGCAAGGACTAGCGGCTCCTACGAGCAGTACTTC. Its translation is CASTARTSGSYEQYF.

The chain is built from TRBV5-5 and TRBJ2-7; 10 positions agree with TRBD2. The V and J ends lost 0 bases and 3 bases, in that order; junction bases with no gene match: 3. Germline V gives CDR1 SGHKS, CDR2 YYEKEE (reference sequence). The CDR3 extends over 15 amino acids. CDR3 loop: CASSLELAGVYEQYF. CDR3 DNA sequence: TGTGCCAGCAGCTTGGAGCTAGCGGGGGTCTACGAGCAGTACTTC.

The V call is TRBV5-1, the J call TRBJ2-3, with D possibly being TRBD2 (5 bases). V dropped 2 bases and J dropped 3 bases, with 13 bases sitting between them. The CDR3 consists of 15 residues. Looked up from germline, CDR1 is SGHRS and CDR2 is YFSETQ. The CDR3 region has the DNA TGCGCCAGCAGCTTAAGTGGGAGTCTAACAGATACGCAGTATTTT. This gives the protein CASSLSGSLTDTQYF.

The gene calls are TRBV23-1 and TRBJ2-5; no clear D. TRBV23-1 carries the ORF label, with uncertain function. V lost 0 bases to trimming and J lost 1 base, with 12 bases between them. This CDR3 spans 16 amino acids. The CDR3 protein is CASSQSNRRSQETQYF. CDR3 sequence (DNA): TGCGCCAGCAGTCAATCGAATCGCAGGTCCCAAGAGACCCAGTACTTC.

The chain is built from TRBV12-5 and TRBJ1-1; D not resolved. Per germline, CDR1 LGHNT and CDR2 FRNRAP. V dropped 3 bases and J dropped 0 bases, with 2 bases sitting between them. The CDR3 runs to 12 residues. CDR3 sequence reads: CASGFLNTEAFF. For the CDR3, the DNA is TGTGCTAGTGGTTTCTTGAACACTGAAGCTTTCTTT.

The V and J genes are TRBV6-6 and TRBJ2-3; D possibly corresponds to TRBD1 (6 bases). CDR1 MNHNY and CDR2 SVGAGI come from the germline V gene (reference sequence). The germline V and J ends were trimmed by 7 bases and 8 bases, with 10 bases remaining between them. The CDR3 covers 11 residues. In DNA form, the CDR3 reads TGTGCCAGCACCATAGGGGGTACGCAGTATTTT. It codes for CASTIGGTQYF.

This sequence joins TRBV6-5 and TRBJ2-1; TRBD2 matches 7 bases. The J segment lost 11 bases and the V segment lost 7 bases, leaving 11 bases of the junction unmatched. CDR3 length: 13 amino acids. Germline V gene data show CDR1 as MNHEY and CDR2 as SVGAGI. CDR3 coding DNA: TGTGCCAGCATGGAGGGAGGGTGGCAGAAGCAGTTCTTC. Protein: CASMEGGWQKQFF.